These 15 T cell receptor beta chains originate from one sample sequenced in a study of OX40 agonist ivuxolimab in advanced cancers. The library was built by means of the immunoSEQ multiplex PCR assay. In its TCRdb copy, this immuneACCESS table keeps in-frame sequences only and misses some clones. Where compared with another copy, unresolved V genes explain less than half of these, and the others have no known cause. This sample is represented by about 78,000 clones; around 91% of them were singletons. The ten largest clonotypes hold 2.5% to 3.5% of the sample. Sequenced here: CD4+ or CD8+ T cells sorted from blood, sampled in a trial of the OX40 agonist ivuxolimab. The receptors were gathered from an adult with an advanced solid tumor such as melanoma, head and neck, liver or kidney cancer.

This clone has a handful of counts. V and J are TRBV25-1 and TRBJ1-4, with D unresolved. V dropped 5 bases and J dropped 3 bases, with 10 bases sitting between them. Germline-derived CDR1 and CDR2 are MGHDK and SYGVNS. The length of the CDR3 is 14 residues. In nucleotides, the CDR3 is TGTGCCAGCAGTCTCCCGGGAGCTAATGAAAAACTGTTTTTT. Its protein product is CASSLPGANEKLFF. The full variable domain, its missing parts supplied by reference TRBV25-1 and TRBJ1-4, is EADIYQTPRYLVIGTGKKITLECSQTMGHDKMYWYQQDPGMELHLIHYSYGVNSTEKGDLSSESTVSRIRTEHFPLTLESARPSHTSQYLCASSLPGANEKLFFGSGTQLSVL.

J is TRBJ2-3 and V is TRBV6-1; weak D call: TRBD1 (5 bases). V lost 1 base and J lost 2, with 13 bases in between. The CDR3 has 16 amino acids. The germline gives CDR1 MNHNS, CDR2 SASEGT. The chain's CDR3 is CASSEGGRANTDTQYF. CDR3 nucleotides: TGTGCCAGCAGTGAAGGGGGCAGGGCCAACACAGATACGCAGTATTTT.

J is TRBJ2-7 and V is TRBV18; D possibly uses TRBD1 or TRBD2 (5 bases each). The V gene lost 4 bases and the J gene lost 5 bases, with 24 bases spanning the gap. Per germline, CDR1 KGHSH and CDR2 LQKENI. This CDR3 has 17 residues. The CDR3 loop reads CASSLGVGQGGWNEQYF. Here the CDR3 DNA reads TGTGCCAGCTCACTCGGGGTGGGGCAGGGCGGATGGAACGAGCAGTACTTC.

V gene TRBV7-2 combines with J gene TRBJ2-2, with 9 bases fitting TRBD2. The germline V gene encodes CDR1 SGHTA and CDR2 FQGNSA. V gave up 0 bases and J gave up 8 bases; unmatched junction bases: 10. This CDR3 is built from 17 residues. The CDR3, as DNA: TGTGCCAGCAGCTTAGCCCCCGCTCTAGCGGGAAGGGGGGAGCTGTTTTTT. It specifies CASSLAPALAGRGELFF. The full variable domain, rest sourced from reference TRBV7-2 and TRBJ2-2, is GAGVSQSPSNKVTEKGKDVELRCDPISGHTALYWYRQSLGQGLEFLIYFQGNSAPDKSGLPSDRFSAERTGGSVSTLTIQRTQQEDSAVYLCASSLAPALAGRGELFFGEGSRLTVL.

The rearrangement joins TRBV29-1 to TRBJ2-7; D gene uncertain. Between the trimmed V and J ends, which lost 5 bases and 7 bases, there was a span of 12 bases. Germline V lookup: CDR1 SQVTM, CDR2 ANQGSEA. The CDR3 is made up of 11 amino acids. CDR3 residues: CSVSGYVEQYF. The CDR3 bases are TGCAGCGTTTCGGGCTACGTTGAGCAGTACTTC.

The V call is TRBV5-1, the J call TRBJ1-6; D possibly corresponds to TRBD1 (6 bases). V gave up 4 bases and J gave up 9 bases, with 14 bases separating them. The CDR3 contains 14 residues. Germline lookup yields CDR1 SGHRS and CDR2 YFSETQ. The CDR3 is CASSTGTPISPLHF. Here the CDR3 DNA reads TGCGCCAGCAGCACCGGGACACCCATTTCACCCCTCCACTTT.

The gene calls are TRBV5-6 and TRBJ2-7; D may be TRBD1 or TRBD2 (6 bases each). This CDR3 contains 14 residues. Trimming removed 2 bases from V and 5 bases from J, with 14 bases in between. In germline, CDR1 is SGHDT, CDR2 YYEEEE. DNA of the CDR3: TGTGCCAGCAGCTTAGGGGGACTGCCCGACGAGCAGTACTTC. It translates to CASSLGGLPDEQYF.

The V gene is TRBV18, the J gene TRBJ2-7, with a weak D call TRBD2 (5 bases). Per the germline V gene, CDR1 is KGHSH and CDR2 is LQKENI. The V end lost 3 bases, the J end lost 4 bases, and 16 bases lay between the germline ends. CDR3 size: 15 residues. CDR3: CASSPLADGKYEQYF. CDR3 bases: TGTGCCAGCTCACCGCTTGCTGACGGGAAATACGAGCAGTACTTC.

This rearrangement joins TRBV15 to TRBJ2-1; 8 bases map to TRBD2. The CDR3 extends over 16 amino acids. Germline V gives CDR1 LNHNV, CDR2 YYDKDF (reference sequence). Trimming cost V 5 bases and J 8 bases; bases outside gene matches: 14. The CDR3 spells CATSPGGGRWDDEQFF. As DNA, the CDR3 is TGTGCCACCAGCCCGGGGGGCGGGAGGTGGGATGATGAGCAGTTCTTC. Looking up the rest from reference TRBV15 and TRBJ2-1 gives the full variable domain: DAMVIQNPRYQVTQFGKPVTLSCSQTLNHNVMYWYQQKSSQAPKLLFHYYDKDFNNEADTPDNFQSRRPNTSFCFLDIRSPGLGDTAMYLCATSPGGGRWDDEQFFGPGTRLTVL.

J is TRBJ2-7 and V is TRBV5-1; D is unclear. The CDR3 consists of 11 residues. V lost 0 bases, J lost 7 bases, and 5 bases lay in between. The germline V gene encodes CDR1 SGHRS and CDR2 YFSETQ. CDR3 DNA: TGCGCCAGCAGCTTGGATGGGGAGCAGTACTTC. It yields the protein CASSLDGEQYF.

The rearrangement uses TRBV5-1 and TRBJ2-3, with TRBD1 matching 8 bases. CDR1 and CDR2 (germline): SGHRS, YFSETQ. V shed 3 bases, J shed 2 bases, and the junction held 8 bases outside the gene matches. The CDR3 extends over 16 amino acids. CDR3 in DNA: TGCGCCAGCAGCTCCCGGACAGGGCGGCACACAGATACGCAGTATTTT. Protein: CASSSRTGRHTDTQYF.

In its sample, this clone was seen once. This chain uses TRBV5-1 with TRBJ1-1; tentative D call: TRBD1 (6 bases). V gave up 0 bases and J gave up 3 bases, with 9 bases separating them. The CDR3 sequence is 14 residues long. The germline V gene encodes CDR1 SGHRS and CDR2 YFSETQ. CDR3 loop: CASSLVPGDTEAFF. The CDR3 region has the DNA TGCGCCAGCAGCTTGGTTCCAGGGGACACTGAAGCTTTCTTT.

The DNA for the CDR3 is TGTGCCAGCAGCTCTTCTTCGGGAGATCGGTCCTACAATGAGCAGTTCTTC. It is translated as CASSSSSGDRSYNEQFF. The chain joins TRBV11-3 to TRBJ2-1; possible D gene TRBD2, 6 bases. Looked up from germline, CDR1 is SGHNT and CDR2 is YENEEA. The CDR3 extends over 17 amino acids. V shed 4 bases and J shed 1 base, with 17 bases lying between them. Combining the CDR3 with reference TRBV11-3 and TRBJ2-1 gives the whole variable domain EAGVVQSPRYKIIEKKQPVAFWCNPISGHNTLYWYLQNLGQGPELLIRYENEEAVDDSQLPKDRFSAERLKGVDSTLKIQPAELGDSAVYLCASSSSSGDRSYNEQFFGPGTRLTVL.

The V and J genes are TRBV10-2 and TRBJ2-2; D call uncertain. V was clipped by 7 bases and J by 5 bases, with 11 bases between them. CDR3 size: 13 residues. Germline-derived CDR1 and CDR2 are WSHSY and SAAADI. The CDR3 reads CASKGTYTGELFF. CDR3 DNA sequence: TGCGCCAGCAAGGGCACTTATACCGGGGAGCTGTTTTTT.

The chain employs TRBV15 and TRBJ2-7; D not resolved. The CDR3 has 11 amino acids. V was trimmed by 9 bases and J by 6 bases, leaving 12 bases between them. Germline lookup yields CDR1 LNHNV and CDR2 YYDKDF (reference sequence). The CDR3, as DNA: TGTGCCACGGGCGGTTCACGCGAGCAGTACTTC. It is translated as CATGGSREQYF.